A single sample is the source of the 15 T cell receptor beta chains below, sequenced in a study of T cells in Graves' hyperthyroidism and ophthalmopathy. Amplification targeted TCR beta CDR3 regions from RNA transcripts. Primed by the HTBI set, a first-round RT-PCR was run on the TCR CDR3. TCRdb ran MiXCR on the multiplex PCR reads and lists one entry per CDR3 protein. The sample shows approximately 400,000 distinct CDR3 sequences, around a sixth of them seen only once. Material: blood. These receptors originate from a woman between 18 and 29 years old with Graves' hyperthyroidism.

The gene calls are TRBV6-5 and TRBJ2-2, with 10 bases matching TRBD1. V gave up 4 bases and J gave up 3 bases; unmatched junction bases: 5. CDR3 length: 16 residues. Germline V gene data show CDR1 as MNHEY and CDR2 as SVGAGI. CDR3 sequence reads: CASSSPGQGHTGELFF. In DNA form, the CDR3 reads TGTGCCAGCAGTTCCCCGGGACAGGGGCACACCGGGGAGCTGTTTTTT.

This clonotype was seen at least ten times. This chain uses TRBV18 with TRBJ2-7, with D possibly being TRBD1 (6 bases). Germline CDR1 is KGHSH and CDR2 is LQKENI. The germline V and J ends were trimmed by 6 bases and 6 bases, with 21 bases remaining between them. CDR3 length: 15 amino acids. The CDR3 sequence: CASSSSTGHDVEQYF. CDR3 in DNA: TGTGCCAGCTCCTCGAGTACGGGACATGATGTCGAGCAGTACTTC.

This clonotype showed up many times. The V gene is TRBV20-1, the J gene TRBJ2-2; D remains unclear. Germline V CDR1 and CDR2: DFQATT, SNEGSKA (reference sequence). Trimming removed 3 bases at V and 7 bases at J, with 15 bases between. This CDR3 has 14 residues. The CDR3 nucleotides read TGCAGTGCTAGTAACGGAAGACGCGGCGGGGAGCTGTTTTTT. It specifies CSASNGRRGGELFF.

In this sample, this clonotype turned up many times. V is TRBV10-3 and J is TRBJ2-7, with D possibly matching TRBD1 (7 bases). V shed 3 bases and J shed 2 bases, with 17 bases lying between them. The CDR3 has 16 residues. The germline CDR1 and CDR2 sequences are ENHRY and SYGVKD. The CDR3, as DNA: TGTGCCATCAGTGACCCTTTGCGGGACAGAGCCTACGAGCAGTACTTC. Translation gives CAISDPLRDRAYEQYF.

The V gene is TRBV27, the J gene TRBJ2-7; D possibly corresponds to TRBD1 (6 bases). CDR1 and CDR2 from the germline V gene are MNHEY and SMNVEV (reference sequence). Trimming stripped 3 bases from V and 4 bases from J, with 10 bases between. The CDR3 length is 13 residues. Here the CDR3 DNA reads TGTGCCAGCAGTTTTTCACAGGGTTACGAGCAGTACTTC. Amino acid sequence: CASSFSQGYEQYF.

This clonotype was seen a few times. The chain is built from TRBV7-3 and TRBJ2-1; 8 bases align to TRBD2. V lost 0 bases to trimming and J lost 10 bases; unmatched junction nucleotides: 11. This CDR3 is built from 16 residues. From germline, CDR1 is SGHTA and CDR2 FQGTGA. The CDR3 DNA sequence: TGTGCCAGCAGCTTAACAGCGGGAGCCCTGCGGGGCGAGCAGTTCTTC. Translated: CASSLTAGALRGEQFF.

This chain joins TRBV2 and TRBJ1-4; unclear D gene. The germline CDR1 and CDR2 sequences are SNHLY and FYNNEI. Trimming took off 2 bases at V and 5 bases at J, with 12 bases between the two ends. This CDR3 region has 15 residues. The CDR3 DNA reads as TGTGCCAGCAGTGAACTTAGGCTGATCAATGAAAAACTGTTTTTT. Protein product: CASSELRLINEKLFF. Combining the CDR3 with reference TRBV2 and TRBJ1-4 gives the whole variable domain EPEVTQTPSHQVTQMGQEVILRCVPISNHLYFYWYRQILGQKVEFLVSFYNNEISEKSEIFDDQFSVERPDGSNFTLKIRSTKLEDSAMYFCASSELRLINEKLFFGSGTQLSVL.

This clonotype was recorded at least ten times. This chain uses TRBV12-3 or TRBV12-4 with TRBJ1-3; D perhaps matches TRBD1 (6 bases). V was shortened by 6 bases and J by 0 bases, with 15 bases between the two germline ends. The CDR3 is made up of 16 amino acids. CDR3 bases: TGTGCCAGCAGGCCCCCGGGACACGACTCTGGAAACACCATATATTTT. This codes for CASRPPGHDSGNTIYF.

At least ten counts were recorded for this clonotype. This CDR3 is CASSQEGAGFGEKLFF. In DNA form, the CDR3 reads TGTGCCAGCAGCCAAGAAGGGGCAGGGTTTGGCGAAAAACTGTTTTTT. V is TRBV2 and J is TRBJ1-4, with D perhaps matching TRBD1 (5 bases). Trimming shortened V by 6 bases and J by 8 bases, and 22 bases separated the two germline ends. The germline gives CDR1 SNHLY, CDR2 FYNNEI. The CDR3 extends over 16 amino acids.

The chain carries TRBV5-4 and TRBJ2-1, with D perhaps matching TRBD2 (6 bases). This CDR3 is 15 amino acids long. V shed 2 bases and J shed 2 bases, with 11 bases lying between them. The germline V gene has CDR1 SGHNT and CDR2 YYREEE (reference sequence). CDR3 coding DNA: TGTGCCAGCAGCTTTCGGGGGATGGCCTACAATGAGCAGTTCTTC. Its protein is CASSFRGMAYNEQFF.

Only a few counts were recorded for this clonotype. This chain links TRBV24-1 with TRBJ2-5; tentatively, D is TRBD1 (5 bases). CDR1 and CDR2 from the germline V gene are KGHDR and SFDVKD. V was clipped by 2 bases and J by 1 base, with 13 bases between them. The CDR3 spans 16 residues. In DNA, the CDR3 is TGTGCCACCAGTGATTCTACCAGGGCCCCCCAAGAGACCCAGTACTTC. This gives the protein CATSDSTRAPQETQYF.

This clonotype was detected ten times or more. This rearrangement joins TRBV5-1 to TRBJ1-2; 8 nucleotides align to TRBD1. V was pared by 6 bases and J by 0 bases, with 4 bases of the junction left unmatched. This CDR3 spans 14 amino acids. The germline V gene encodes CDR1 SGHRS and CDR2 YFSETQ. CDR3 in DNA: TGCGCCAGCACAACAGGGGGAGCTAACTATGGCTACACCTTC. Translated: CASTTGGANYGYTF.

This clonotype came up a few times. This chain uses TRBV5-4 with TRBJ2-3; D is tentatively TRBD1 or TRBD2 (5 bases each). CDR3 length: 16 amino acids. Germline CDR1 is SGHNT and CDR2 is YYREEE (reference sequence). V lost 0 bases and J 3 bases, leaving 14 bases between the germline ends. In DNA form, the CDR3 reads TGTGCCAGCAGCTTGGCGGGACGAGGAAGAACAGATACGCAGTATTTT. The encoded protein is CASSLAGRGRTDTQYF. Looking up the rest from reference TRBV5-4 and TRBJ2-3 gives the full variable domain: ETGVTQSPTHLIKTRGQQVTLRCSSQSGHNTVSWYQQALGQGPQFIFQYYREEENGRGNFPPRFSGLQFPNYSSELNVNALELDDSALYLCASSLAGRGRTDTQYFGPGTRLTVL.

This rearrangement joins TRBV19 to TRBJ1-2; 7 nucleotides line up with TRBD1. CDR1 is LNHDA, CDR2 SQIVND, per germline (reference sequence). This CDR3 contains 13 residues. V lost 10 bases to trimming and J lost 7 bases; unmatched junction nucleotides: 12. Here the CDR3 reads CAISTRGASGYTF. The CDR3, as DNA: TGTGCCATTTCTACCAGGGGGGCCTCTGGCTACACCTTC.

This clonotype has just one count. The J gene is TRBJ2-5, the V gene TRBV20-1; TRBD2 aligns across 14 bases. From germline, CDR1 is DFQATT and CDR2 SNEGSKA (reference sequence). CDR3 size: 15 residues. After removal of 2 bases from V and 7 bases from J, the junction contained 6 bases not matched to a gene. The DNA for the CDR3 is TGCAGTGCTAGATCCCCTGGACTAGCGGGGGGGACCCAGTACTTC. Translation gives CSARSPGLAGGTQYF.